Only a few counts were recorded for the clone carrying this T cell receptor (beta chain). What it binds is unknown. This sample was taken from a study of response to subunit inactivated influenza vaccine. TCRdb analysed the RT-PCR reads with MiXCR anew, one entry per CDR3 protein. The sample lists 550,000 to 800,000 distinct CDR3 sequences, 11% to 15% seen once, with 5.5% to 7% in the top ten. There are 18 residues in the CDR3. Looked up from germline, CDR1 is SGHAT and CDR2 is FQDESV (reference sequence). The V gene end was trimmed by 1 base and the J gene end by 2 bases; junction bases not matched to a gene: 9. General study points: Researchers suggested that each seasonal influenza vaccination recruits few new T cells.

Sequencing used PBMCs from blood, obtained 14 to 15 days before vaccination. This TCR was sampled from a man between 45 and 60 years old who received an inactivated influenza vaccine. The chain has TRBV11-1 and TRBJ2-3, with TRBD2 identical over 10 bases. The DNA for the CDR3 is TGTGCCAGCAGCTTAGGTTCTAGCGGGAGACCAAACACAGATACGCAGTATTTT. It is translated as CASSLGSSGRPNTDTQYF.